These 15 T cell receptor beta chains were sequenced from one sample in a study of spatial heterogeneity in lung cancer. TCRdb used MiXCR to reprocess the 5' RACE reads, holding one entry per CDR3 protein. This table has roughly 82,000 distinct CDR3 sequences, over 9.5% appearing once. The time point was: sample taken at primary tumor resection. Sequencing of whole RNA from tumor, nontumor lung or frozen PBMC involved no sorting. Sequencing used PBMCs, obtained at surgery. The receptors stem from a male donor with early-stage non-small cell lung cancer.

The chain is built from TRBV12-3 or TRBV12-4 and TRBJ2-3; 11 bases map to TRBD2. The J segment lost 4 bases and the V segment lost 3 bases, leaving 6 bases of the junction unmatched. The CDR3 is made up of 16 amino acids. The CDR3 region has the DNA TGTGCCAGCAGTTTCACTAGCGGGAGTAGATCAGATACGCAGTATTTT. Translation gives CASSFTSGSRSDTQYF.

This sequence joins TRBV7-9 and TRBJ2-1; D is uncertain. The CDR3 contains 14 residues. Germline assignment: CDR1 SEHNR and CDR2 FQNEAQ (reference sequence). With 1 base removed from V and 2 bases from J, the gap between germline ends came to 6 bases. The CDR3 region has the DNA TGTGCCAGCAGCTTAGAACTACCCTACAATGAGCAGTTCTTC. Its translation: CASSLELPYNEQFF.

This clonotype has ten or more counts. The V gene is TRBV14, the J gene TRBJ1-4; D might be TRBD1 (5 bases). Germline V CDR1 and CDR2: SGHDN, FVKESK. The CDR3 runs to 14 residues. Trimming took off 4 bases at V and 7 bases at J, with 13 bases between the two ends. CDR3 in DNA: TGTGCCAGCAGCCGATCTCCGGGACGTGAAAAACTGTTTTTT. Amino acids: CASSRSPGREKLFF.

This clonotype appeared a few times. V and J are TRBV2 and TRBJ1-2; D is unclear. V lost 4 bases, J lost 4 bases, and 7 bases lay in between. Germline V lookup: CDR1 SNHLY, CDR2 FYNNEI. The CDR3 spans 12 residues. The chain's CDR3 is CASSGRVYGYTF. CDR3 DNA: TGTGCCAGCAGTGGAAGAGTCTATGGCTACACCTTC.

The V and J genes are TRBV3-1 and TRBJ2-1, with unresolved D. CDR1 and CDR2 from the germline V gene are LGHDT and YNNKEL (reference sequence). Trimming removed 1 base at V and 7 bases at J, with 8 bases between. The CDR3 has 13 amino acids. CDR3 DNA: TGTGCCAGCAGCCAAGCCAGGAGTAATGAGCAGTTCTTC. This codes for CASSQARSNEQFF.

J is TRBJ2-5 and V is TRBV11-2; possibly TRBD1 or TRBD2 for D (5 bases each). V was pared by 4 bases and J by 2 bases, with 11 bases between. Looked up from germline, CDR1 is SGHAT and CDR2 is FQNNGV. CDR3 size: 14 residues. CDR3 protein: CASSSRDVQETQYF. CDR3 nucleotide sequence: TGTGCCAGCAGCTCCCGGGACGTACAAGAGACCCAGTACTTC.

This clonotype was seen many times. CDR3 loop: CASSTEDRAPGNTIYF. As DNA, the CDR3 is TGTGCCAGCAGCACCGAAGACAGGGCCCCTGGAAACACCATATATTTT. This chain connects TRBV5-5 to TRBJ1-3; 7 bases fit TRBD1. The germline V gene has CDR1 SGHKS and CDR2 YYEKEE (reference sequence). This CDR3 has 16 residues. J lost 2 bases, V lost 4 bases, and 9 bases had no gene match.

The chain is built from TRBV4-2 and TRBJ2-1, with 7 bases identical to TRBD2. Trimming at V came to 3 bases and at J to 2 bases, leaving 10 bases not matched to a gene. Germline V lookup: CDR1 LGHNA, CDR2 YNFKEQ. The CDR3 is made up of 17 amino acids. This CDR3 reads CASSHGGGRGTYNEQFF. CDR3 nucleotide sequence: TGTGCCAGCAGCCATGGCGGGGGTCGGGGGACCTACAATGAGCAGTTCTTC.

The chain carries TRBV7-8 and TRBJ2-1; possible D gene TRBD2, 6 bases. Trimming shortened V by 1 base and J by 5 bases, and 9 bases separated the two germline ends. The CDR3 runs 14 residues. Germline V gene sequence: CDR1 SGHVS, CDR2 FQNEAQ. This CDR3 is CASSLVAGNNEQFF. The CDR3 region has the DNA TGTGCCAGCAGCTTAGTTGCGGGAAACAATGAGCAGTTCTTC. Variable domain in full (rest from reference TRBV7-8 and TRBJ2-1): GAGVSQSPRYKVAKRGQDVALRCDPISGHVSLFWYQQALGQGPEFLTYFQNEAQLDKSGLPSDRFFAERPEGSVSTLKIQRTQQEDSAVYLCASSLVAGNNEQFFGPGTRLTVL.

This clonotype was recorded a few times. The chain recombines TRBV7-9 with TRBJ2-1, with D maybe TRBD2 (6 bases). The germline V gene encodes CDR1 SEHNR and CDR2 FQNEAQ (reference sequence). CDR3 length: 15 residues. Trimming removed 3 bases from V and 10 bases from J, with 19 bases in between. CDR3 protein: CASSFEGGALREQFF. The CDR3, as DNA: TGTGCCAGCAGCTTTGAGGGAGGAGCACTGCGGGAGCAGTTCTTC.

The rearrangement links TRBV3-1 to TRBJ2-1; TRBD2 matches 15 bases. Per the germline V gene, CDR1 is LGHDT and CDR2 is YNNKEL (reference sequence). The CDR3 runs 21 residues. V shed 0 bases and J 5 bases; nucleotides not matched to a gene: 14. CDR3 sequence reads: CASSQDMGWTSGRAGDNEQFF. For the CDR3, the DNA is TGTGCCAGCAGCCAAGATATGGGCTGGACTAGCGGGAGGGCCGGAGACAATGAGCAGTTCTTC.

This sequence joins TRBV4-2 and TRBJ2-1; 8 bases match TRBD1. Germline V gives CDR1 LGHNA, CDR2 YNFKEQ. This CDR3 contains 15 residues. J gave up 3 bases and V 4 bases, and 5 bases lay outside the gene matches. The CDR3 here is CASSLGTGDYNEQFF. CDR3 sequence (DNA): TGTGCCAGCAGCCTCGGGACAGGAGACTACAATGAGCAGTTCTTC.

The table lists this clonotype with many counts. The chain links TRBV7-3 to TRBJ1-2; the D is unclear. V lost 5 bases and J 0 bases, leaving 13 bases between the germline ends. The CDR3 is 15 amino acids. Germline V lookup: CDR1 SGHTA, CDR2 FQGTGA. The CDR3 loop is CASSPSANPNYGYTF. As DNA, the CDR3 is TGTGCCAGCAGCCCCTCGGCGAACCCTAACTATGGCTACACCTTC.

This clonotype was observed a handful of times. The genes are TRBV7-2 and TRBJ1-1, with D unclear. Germline CDR1 is SGHTA and CDR2 is FQGNSA. The ends were cut back, 11 bases at V and 1 base at J, with 8 bases in the middle. The CDR3 length is 11 residues. CDR3 sequence (DNA): TGTGCCCGAACTGAGAACACTGAAGCTTTCTTT. It yields the protein CARTENTEAFF.

The V and J genes are TRBV19 and TRBJ2-1, with 14 bases lining up with TRBD2. V gave up 4 bases and J gave up 7 bases; unmatched junction bases: 3. Germline lookup yields CDR1 LNHDA and CDR2 SQIVND (reference sequence). The CDR3 runs 15 residues. CDR3 DNA: TGTGCCAGTAGTAGACTAGCGGGGGGGTGGAATGAGCAGTTCTTC. Translating it yields CASSRLAGGWNEQFF.